Detailed here is one T cell receptor beta chain. What it binds is unknown. The read finishes 3 residues shy of the CDR3 end, and the germline J gene is used to complete it. This specimen belongs to a study of T cells in women clearing cervical HPV infection. Findings and caveats of the study: Timing of associations relative to infection is unclear; T-cell subsets were not isolated. CIN3+ cases had significantly higher TCR richness than controls; evenness did not differ.

Genomic DNA, averaging approximately 1,200 ng per sample, yielded TCR beta CDR3 via immunoSEQ. Measured with immunoSEQ multiplex PCR; TCRdb has only the in-frame clones, and not every one. Its clone listing holds about 30,000 clones. V shed 4 bases and J 3 bases; nucleotides not matched to a gene: 8. The germline V gene encodes CDR1 SGHNT and CDR2 YYREEE (reference sequence). The CDR3 consists of 15 residues. The genes are TRBV5-4 and TRBJ2-7; 9 bases map to TRBD1. The TCR comes from a woman between 18 and 70 years old with a cervical HPV16 infection that either progressed to CIN3+ or cleared (not recorded which). Specimen: blood buffy coat. The sequenced CDR3 bases are TGTGCCAGCAGCAGCCAACAGGGGGCGCACTACGAG. Protein product: CASSSQQGAHYE. The whole CDR3 region reads CASSSQQGAHYEQYF.